This T cell receptor (beta chain) stems from a study of cytomegalovirus exposure and HLA in healthy donors. Study conclusions and caveats: Subsequent analysis showed first-cohort TCR clusters tending to co-occur in 120 validation repertoires. Some TCR beta chains (over 150 of them) were listed as cytomegalovirus-associated.

Notes on this clone: Its target is not known.

TCRdb's copy holds only in-frame clones and misses some; the assay was immunoSEQ multiplex PCR. The repertoire holds more than 95,000 clones, with roughly 89% as singletons. V shed 2 bases and J shed 1 base, with 4 bases lying between them. The length of the CDR3 is 13 residues. Germline values: CDR1 LNHDA, CDR2 SQIVND (reference sequence). The gene calls are TRBV19 and TRBJ2-3; D call uncertain. The sample comprised PBMCs. The source of this sequence is a woman under 30 in good health and CMV-seronegative. CDR3 DNA sequence: TGTGCCAGTAGTATACAGGGCACAGATACGCAGTATTTT. Its translation is CASSIQGTDTQYF.